The source of this TCR beta chain is a study of post-analysis software for immune sequencing data. Study-level background: In terms of disease course, relapsing-remitting, secondary progressive and progressive-relapsing multiple sclerosis were included. General study points: Patients used a handful of TRBV segments, including TRBV5-6, TRBV5-1 and TRBV20-1, more often than controls. Significantly lower normalized Chao1 diversity was seen in multiple sclerosis patients than in controls.

Presence of unique molecular identifiers characterized the TCR beta cDNA libraries. TCRdb re-derived calls from the PCR reads in MiXCR, one entry per CDR3 protein. The sample lists about 570,000 distinct CDR3 sequences, under 40% seen once, with approximately 6% in the top ten. Regarding this clonotype: Its antigen is unknown.

CDR1 is LNHDA, CDR2 SQIVND, per germline (reference sequence). The CDR3 is 14 residues long. Germline trimming cut 7 bases from V and 7 bases from J; bases unmatched to any gene: 10. The clonotype comes from a girl aged 2-17 years with multiple sclerosis. Sequenced material: blood. V and J are TRBV19 and TRBJ2-1; 7 bases line up with TRBD1. The CDR3 loop reads CASKRDREGNEQFF. In nucleotides, the CDR3 is TGTGCCAGTAAAAGGGACAGAGAGGGGAATGAGCAGTTCTTC.